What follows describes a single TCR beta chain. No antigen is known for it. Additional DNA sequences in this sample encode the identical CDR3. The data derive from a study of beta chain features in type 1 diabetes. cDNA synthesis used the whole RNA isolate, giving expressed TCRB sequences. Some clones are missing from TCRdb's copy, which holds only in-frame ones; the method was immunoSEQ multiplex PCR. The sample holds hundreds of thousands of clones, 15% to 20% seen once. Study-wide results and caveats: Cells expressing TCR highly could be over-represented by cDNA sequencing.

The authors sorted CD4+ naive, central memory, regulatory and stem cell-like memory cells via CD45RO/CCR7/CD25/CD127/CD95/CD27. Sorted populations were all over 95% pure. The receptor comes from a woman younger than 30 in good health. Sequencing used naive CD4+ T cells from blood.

CDR3 coding DNA: TGTGCCAGCTCACCAAGGTTACAAGAGACCCAGTACTTC. This translates into CASSPRLQETQYF. The V gene is TRBV18, the J gene TRBJ2-5; D unclear. This CDR3 contains 13 residues. Deletions cut 2 bases from V and 2 bases from J, with 6 bases between. Germline-derived CDR1 and CDR2 are KGHSH and LQKENI.